This is a list of T cell receptor beta chains from one sample in a study of blood T cell repertoires in COVID-19. Assay: immunoSEQ multiplex PCR; the TCRdb copy retains only in-frame clones and omits some. The repertoire holds about 130,000 clones, approximately 83% seen once, with 15% to 20% in the top ten. The source material was peripheral blood. Receptors were obtained from a woman aged 50 to 60 who had recovered from COVID-19. Both conserved end residues are part of each CDR3. D genes are given only for firm matches. Size values are once, few and many counts, or a class for expanded clones, and some rows have none.

TGTGCCAGCTCACCACCGAGCTCCTACGAGCAGTACTTC | CASSPPSSYEQYF | 13 | TRBJ2-7 | - | TRBV18 | -
TGTGCCACCAGCAGTTCGGCTGGCGGCAGGGCGGACATTCAGTACTTC | CATSSSAGGRADIQYF | 16 | TRBJ2-4 | - | TRBV15 | -
TGTGCCAGCTCCCAAGGCACGGGGACCGGGGAGCTGTTTTTT | CASSQGTGTGELFF | 14 | TRBJ2-2 | - | TRBV18 | -
TGTGCCAGCAGTCGCAACGAGCGGGAGGGCCATGCAGATACGCAGTATTTT | CASSRNEREGHADTQYF | 17 | TRBJ2-3 | TRBD2 | TRBV6-8 | -
TGTGCCAGCAGCCGTCAGCTAGCGGGAGTGTACGAGCAGTACTTC | CASSRQLAGVYEQYF | 15 | TRBJ2-7 | TRBD2 | TRBV11-2 | once
TGCGCCAGCAGCCAACACAGACTAGCGGGCACAGATACGCAGTATTTT | CASSQHRLAGTDTQYF | 16 | TRBJ2-3 | TRBD2 | TRBV4-1 | -
TGTGCCAGCAGTGAACTAGGCCACACTGAAGCTTTCTTT | CASSELGHTEAFF | 13 | TRBJ1-1 | - | TRBV2 | -
TGTGCCAGCAGCCAAGGGGGGGGGACTAGCGGTGCCGCCTACGAGCAGTACTTC | CASSQGGGTSGAAYEQYF | 18 | TRBJ2-7 | TRBD2 | TRBV3-1/TRBV3-2 | few
TGTGCCAGCAGTGAAGGGTCGTCGGGAAACTATGGCTACACCTTC | CASSEGSSGNYGYTF | 15 | TRBJ1-2 | - | TRBV6-1 | -
TGTGCCACCGCTAGCGGGAAGAGGGATGAGCAGTTCTTC | CATASGKRDEQFF | 13 | TRBJ2-1 | TRBD2 | TRBV15 | -
TGTGCCACCAGTGGGACTAGCGGCACCCGTACGCAGTATTTT | CATSGTSGTRTQYF | 14 | TRBJ2-3 | TRBD2 | TRBV24-1 | -
TGTGCCAGCAGCCAAGGCTGGACAGGAGCCTACGAGCAGTACTTC | CASSQGWTGAYEQYF | 15 | TRBJ2-7 | TRBD1 | TRBV14 | -
TGTGCCAGCAGCGTAGGGTGGGGGGGCAATCAGCCCCAGCATTTT | CASSVGWGGNQPQHF | 15 | TRBJ1-5 | - | TRBV9 | -
TGTGCCATCAGTGAGTCGAGCGGGGGGGCCGCCGGGGAGCTGTTTTTT | CAISESSGGAAGELFF | 16 | TRBJ2-2 | TRBD2 | TRBV10-3 | -
TGTGCCAGCAGTTGGCCTAGCACAGATACGCAGTATTTT | CASSWPSTDTQYF | 13 | TRBJ2-3 | - | TRBV28 | few